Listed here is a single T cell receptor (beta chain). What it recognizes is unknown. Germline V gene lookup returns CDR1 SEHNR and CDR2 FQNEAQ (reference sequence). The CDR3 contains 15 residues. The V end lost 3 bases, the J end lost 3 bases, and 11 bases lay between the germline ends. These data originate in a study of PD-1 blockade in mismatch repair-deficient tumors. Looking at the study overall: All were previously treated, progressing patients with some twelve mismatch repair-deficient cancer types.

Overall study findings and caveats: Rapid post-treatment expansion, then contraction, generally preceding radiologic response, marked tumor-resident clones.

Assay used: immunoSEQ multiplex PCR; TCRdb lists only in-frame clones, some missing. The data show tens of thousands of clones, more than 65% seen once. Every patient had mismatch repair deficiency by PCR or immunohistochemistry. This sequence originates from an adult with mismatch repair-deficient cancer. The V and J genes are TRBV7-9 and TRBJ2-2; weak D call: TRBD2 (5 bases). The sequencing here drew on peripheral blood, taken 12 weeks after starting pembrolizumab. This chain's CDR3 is CASSFGNLDTGELFF. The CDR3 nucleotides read TGTGCCAGCAGCTTCGGGAATTTGGACACCGGGGAGCTGTTTTTT.